One and the same sample provided the 27 T cell receptor beta chains below, sequenced in a study of identical twins. TCRdb called the 5' RACE reads again in MiXCR, with one record for every CDR3 protein. The sample records 1,800,000 or so distinct CDR3 sequences, around a third being singletons. The material sequenced was cord blood. The receptors derive from a newborn girl in good health.

The genes are TRBV4-2 and TRBJ2-1, with TRBD1 matching over 8 bases. Germline V CDR1 and CDR2: LGHNA, YNFKEQ. V shed 4 bases, J shed 2 bases, and the junction held 4 bases outside the gene matches. The CDR3 loop spans 15 amino acids. CDR3 amino acids: CASSPQGGPYNEQFF. CDR3 nucleotides: TGTGCCAGCAGCCCACAGGGGGGCCCCTACAATGAGCAGTTCTTC.

This clonotype was detected only a few times. This chain links TRBV7-2 with TRBJ1-1; 10 bases map to TRBD1. Germline values: CDR1 SGHTA, CDR2 FQGNSA. This CDR3 has 15 amino acids. Losses at the gene ends were 5 bases for V and 4 bases for J; bases not matched to a gene: 7. In DNA, the CDR3 is TGTGCCAGCAGCCACCGGGACAGGGGTGGCACTGAAGCTTTCTTT. Amino acid sequence: CASSHRDRGGTEAFF. Together with reference TRBV7-2 and TRBJ1-1, the CDR3 gives the full variable domain: GAGVSQSPSNKVTEKGKDVELRCDPISGHTALYWYRQSLGQGLEFLIYFQGNSAPDKSGLPSDRFSAERTGGSVSTLTIQRTQQEDSAVYLCASSHRDRGGTEAFFGQGTRLTVV.

J is TRBJ1-1 and V is TRBV29-1, with 7 bases matching TRBD1. The J segment lost 4 bases and the V segment lost 4 bases, leaving 9 bases of the junction unmatched. Looked up from germline, CDR1 is SQVTM and CDR2 is ANQGSEA. The CDR3 runs to 14 residues. The CDR3 DNA reads TGCAGCGTTGTGGCTTGGGCAGGGGGCACTGAAGCTTTCTTT. Its protein product is CSVVAWAGGTEAFF.

The chain uses TRBV2 and TRBJ1-2; D remains ambiguous. Germline V gives CDR1 SNHLY, CDR2 FYNNEI. This CDR3 is 12 amino acids long. Trimming removed 8 bases from V and 6 bases from J, with 13 bases in between. The CDR3 coding sequence is TGTGCCAGCGAGTACCTAAGGGATGGCTACACCTTC. This gives the protein CASEYLRDGYTF.

Notes on this clonotype: A read error may explain this, as a much larger clone is one base away. Here the CDR3 reads CAISGSLLASYEQYF. The CDR3 DNA is TGTGCCATCAGTGGGTCGTTGCTAGCGAGCTACGAGCAGTACTTC. The rearrangement links TRBV10-3 to TRBJ2-7; maybe TRBD2 (6 bases). Between the trimmed V and J ends, which lost 4 bases and 3 bases, there was a span of 16 bases. In germline, CDR1 is ENHRY, CDR2 SYGVKD. CDR3 length: 15 amino acids.

The J gene is TRBJ2-5, the V gene TRBV27; either TRBD1 or TRBD2 may fit D (5 bases each). The J call may be faulty, since TRBJ2-7 better matches the DNA end. The CDR3 has 17 residues. From germline, CDR1 is MNHEY and CDR2 SMNVEV (reference sequence). CDR3 amino acids: CASSLHKGRNRSYEQYF. Written as DNA, the CDR3 is TGTGCCAGCAGTTTACATAAGGGACGCAATAGGTCCTACGAGCAGTACTTC.

J is TRBJ2-5 and V is TRBV29-1; D perhaps matches TRBD2 (6 bases). V lost 5 bases and J 11 bases, leaving 21 bases between the germline ends. Germline V gene data show CDR1 as SQVTM and CDR2 as ANQGSEA. The length of the CDR3 is 13 residues. This CDR3 reads CSVWDSENNEQYF. The CDR3 bases are TGCAGCGTTTGGGACTCCGAAAACAATGAGCAGTACTTC.

This clonotype was recorded a few times. This may stem from a read error, because a much larger clone lies one nucleotide away. CDR3 loop: CAVSEVATHSYEQYF. The CDR3 DNA reads as TGTGCCGTCAGTGAGGTCGCGACTCACTCCTACGAGCAGTACTTC. The chain joins TRBV10-3 to TRBJ2-7; D call uncertain. The germline V gene encodes CDR1 ENHRY and CDR2 SYGVKD. The length of the CDR3 is 15 residues.

This clonotype has more than one count but fewer than ten. V is TRBV20-1 and J is TRBJ2-1; the D gene is possibly TRBD2 (5 bases). Looked up from germline, CDR1 is DFQATT and CDR2 is SNEGSKA (reference sequence). Trimming took off 0 bases at V and 8 bases at J, with 11 bases between the two ends. This CDR3 spans 13 amino acids. CDR3 amino acids: CSARDSARDEQFF. CDR3 DNA sequence: TGCAGTGCTAGAGATTCAGCGAGGGATGAGCAGTTCTTC.

The chain combines TRBV20-1 with TRBJ2-7; no reliable D call. This CDR3 is built from 13 residues. Germline V lookup: CDR1 DFQATT, CDR2 SNEGSKA (reference sequence). The V gene lost 5 bases and the J gene lost 1 base, with 12 bases spanning the gap. For the CDR3, the DNA is TGCAGTGCTCCTAAAACCCCTTCCTACGAGCAGTACTTC. Translated, it gives CSAPKTPSYEQYF.

V usage is TRBV19 and J usage is TRBJ1-5; 8 nucleotides line up with TRBD1. The J segment lost 0 bases and the V segment lost 7 bases, leaving 5 bases of the junction unmatched. The CDR3 has 15 residues. Germline CDR1 reads LNHDA; CDR2 reads SQIVND (reference sequence). DNA for the CDR3: TGTGCCAGTACCTGGACAGGGTATAGCAATCAGCCCCAGCATTTT. This sequence encodes CASTWTGYSNQPQHF.

Worth noting for this clonotype: Being one base from a much bigger clone, this may be a read error. The rearrangement joins TRBV6-5 to TRBJ2-5, with D hard to call. Germline loops: CDR1 MNHEY, CDR2 SVGAGI. The V gene lost 4 bases and the J gene lost 11 bases, with 14 bases spanning the gap. The CDR3 contains 12 residues. CDR3 in amino acids: CASSSYANEQYF. DNA for the CDR3: TGTGCCAGCAGTTCGTACGCCAATGAGCAGTACTTC.

This sequence joins TRBV2 and TRBJ2-3; perhaps TRBD2 as D (5 bases). The CDR3 is made up of 15 amino acids. The germline CDR1 and CDR2 sequences are SNHLY and FYNNEI. V lost 4 bases to trimming and J lost 1 base, with 12 bases between them. CDR3 sequence: CASSGVGVGTDTQYF. Written as DNA, the CDR3 is TGTGCCAGCAGTGGGGTCGGGGTGGGCACAGATACGCAGTATTTT.

V is TRBV7-9 and J is TRBJ1-2; D gene ambiguous. The CDR3 runs to 15 residues. CDR1 and CDR2 (germline): SEHNR, FQNEAQ (reference sequence). The V end lost 0 bases, the J end lost 0 bases, and 8 bases lay between the germline ends. CDR3 nucleotides: TGTGCCAGCAGCTTAGCATCTCTATCTAACTATGGCTACACCTTC. Translating gives CASSLASLSNYGYTF.

J is TRBJ2-3 and V is TRBV28; D perhaps matches TRBD2 (6 bases). Germline-derived CDR1 and CDR2 are MDHEN and SYDVKM. The ends were cut back, 6 bases at V and 0 bases at J, with 13 bases in the middle. The CDR3 extends over 15 amino acids. The CDR3: CASSQPGVSTDTQYF. CDR3 coding DNA: TGTGCCAGCAGCCAACCGGGAGTTAGCACAGATACGCAGTATTTT.

This clonotype was counted only a few times. This sequence joins TRBV20-1 and TRBJ2-3; 12 positions agree with TRBD2. Germline CDR1 is DFQATT and CDR2 is SNEGSKA (reference sequence). V was clipped by 5 bases and J by 4 bases; unmatched bases: 16. The CDR3 contains 18 residues. The CDR3 DNA reads TGCAGTGCTCTAATTCCCCTTGCCCTAGCGGGGGGGGCAGATACGCAGTATTTT. Protein: CSALIPLALAGGADTQYF.

This chain uses TRBV6-1 with TRBJ1-4, with D unclear. CDR1 and CDR2 from the germline V gene are MNHNS and SASEGT. This CDR3 has 15 amino acids. V was pared by 6 bases and J by 4 bases, with 15 bases between. Here the CDR3 reads CASRTWTVLNEKLFF. The CDR3, as DNA: TGTGCCAGCAGGACCTGGACGGTTCTTAATGAAAAACTGTTTTTT.

This clonotype was observed many times. The chain uses TRBV5-1 and TRBJ2-5; D is perhaps TRBD1 (6 bases). The germline V and J ends were trimmed by 4 bases and 7 bases, with 20 bases remaining between them. The CDR3 extends over 15 amino acids. Germline lookup yields CDR1 SGHRS and CDR2 YFSETQ. The CDR3 DNA sequence: TGCGCCAGCAGCGACTACCAGGGGTCCGAAGGGACCCAGTACTTC. Translated, it gives CASSDYQGSEGTQYF.

The V and J genes are TRBV29-1 and TRBJ1-1, with D uncertain. Trimming removed 4 bases from V and 4 bases from J, with 13 bases in between. CDR3 size: 13 residues. Germline V gene lookup returns CDR1 SQVTM and CDR2 ANQGSEA. The CDR3 spells CSVATRFGTEAFF. The CDR3 DNA sequence: TGCAGCGTTGCTACGAGGTTCGGCACTGAAGCTTTCTTT.

Remarks on this clonotype: One end of the junction fails to match germline, which may point to a read error. V and J are TRBV4-2 and TRBJ2-5; possible D gene TRBD2, 5 bases. The end of the DNA fits TRBJ2-7 better, so the J call may be wrong. CDR3 length: 14 amino acids. Germline CDR1 is LGHNA and CDR2 is YNFKEQ. This CDR3 is CVSSQETSSYEQYF. In nucleotides, the CDR3 is TGTGTCAGCAGCCAAGAAACTAGTTCCTACGAGCAGTACTTC.

In its sample, this clonotype was seen many times. J is TRBJ1-2 and V is TRBV14; D is possibly TRBD1 (5 bases). CDR1 SGHDN and CDR2 FVKESK come from the germline V gene. The CDR3 runs to 13 residues. The germline V and J ends were trimmed by 1 base and 7 bases, with 10 bases remaining between them. The CDR3 sequence: CASSQGQGRGYTF. The DNA of the CDR3 is TGTGCCAGCAGCCAAGGGCAGGGTCGTGGCTACACCTTC.

This clonotype was seen more than once but under ten times. The rearrangement links TRBV7-9 to TRBJ2-1; D perhaps matches TRBD2 (6 bases). CDR3 size: 16 residues. The V end was cut by 5 bases, the J end by 4 bases, with 18 bases between. Germline CDR1 reads SEHNR; CDR2 reads FQNEAQ (reference sequence). The CDR3 sequence is CASSPSAGKSYNEQFF. DNA of the CDR3: TGTGCCAGCAGCCCCTCTGCGGGGAAATCTTACAATGAGCAGTTCTTC.

This chain joins TRBV15 and TRBJ2-7, with 9 bases that match TRBD1. With V trimmed by 0 bases and J by 6 bases, 3 bases remained unmatched. Germline lookup yields CDR1 LNHNV and CDR2 YYDKDF (reference sequence). The CDR3 totals 14 residues. The CDR3 spells CATSREGTGREQYF. As DNA, the CDR3 is TGTGCCACCAGCAGAGAGGGGACAGGGCGCGAGCAGTACTTC.

The chain uses TRBV27 and TRBJ2-3; TRBD1 might be the D (6 bases). In germline, CDR1 is MNHEY, CDR2 SMNVEV (reference sequence). The CDR3 extends over 21 amino acids. V lost 5 bases, J lost 0 bases, and 30 bases lay in between. This CDR3 reads CASSLPWTAPYYLSSTDTQYF. CDR3 DNA sequence: TGTGCCAGCAGTCTACCCTGGACAGCTCCGTACTACTTATCTAGCACAGATACGCAGTATTTT.

The sample holds many counts of this clonotype. V gene TRBV12-3 or TRBV12-4 combines with J gene TRBJ2-3, with D maybe TRBD2 (5 bases). The ends were cut back, 1 base at V and 5 bases at J, with 13 bases in the middle. The CDR3 consists of 15 residues. In nucleotides, the CDR3 is TGTGCCAGCAGTTTAGTTCCTAGCCCCAGAGATACGCAGTATTTT. It is translated as CASSLVPSPRDTQYF.

CDR3 sequence reads: CASSARDSYDTQYF. The CDR3 nucleotides are TGTGCCAGCAGCGCCCGGGACTCCTATGATACGCAGTATTTT. V usage is TRBV9 and J usage is TRBJ2-3, with D tentatively TRBD2 (6 bases). Germline V gives CDR1 SGDLS, CDR2 YYNGEE. V lost 3 bases to trimming and J lost 6 bases, with 14 bases between them. The CDR3 extends over 14 amino acids.

The rearrangement joins TRBV20-1 to TRBJ1-6, with TRBD1 matching over 8 bases. Germline CDR1 is DFQATT and CDR2 is SNEGSKA (reference sequence). J lost 6 bases, V lost 2 bases, and 6 bases had no gene match. The CDR3 runs 15 residues. In nucleotides, the CDR3 is TGCAGTGCTAGATCCCCAGGACAGGGTAATTCACCCCTCCACTTT. It is translated as CSARSPGQGNSPLHF.